These T cell receptor beta chains were read from a single sample in a study of control samples from healthy donors and cancer patients. Repertoires were generated with immunoSEQ multiplex PCR, while TCRdb's copy carries only in-frame clones and drops some. The repertoire holds roughly 220,000 clones, around 94% seen once, with roughly 1.6% in the top ten. Material: blood. These receptors came from a man aged 50-60 years in good health. Each CDR3 is given with its conserved first and last residue. The order of the fields is J gene, clone size, D gene, V gene, CDR3 protein, CDR3 DNA. The D gene is left open where the match is weak. Some rows have no size entry. The others give once, few or many, or a class for an expanded clone.

j_call: TRBJ1-3; clone_size: once; d_call: NA; v_call: TRBV13; cdr3_aa: CASSLATGSGNTIYF; cdr3_nt: TGTGCCAGCAGCTTAGCAACCGGGTCTGGAAACACCATATATTTT
j_call: TRBJ1-6; clone_size: NA; d_call: NA; v_call: TRBV9; cdr3_aa: CASSVRAGGENSPLHF; cdr3_nt: TGTGCCAGCAGCGTTAGGGCCGGTGGGGAAAATTCACCCCTCCACTTT
j_call: TRBJ1-2; clone_size: once; d_call: TRBD1; v_call: TRBV5-6; cdr3_aa: CASSSGTGGAEYYGYTF; cdr3_nt: TGTGCCAGCAGCTCTGGGACAGGGGGCGCGGAGTACTATGGCTACACCTTC
j_call: TRBJ2-3; clone_size: few; d_call: TRBD1; v_call: TRBV27; cdr3_aa: CASSLQGALASDTQYF; cdr3_nt: TGTGCCAGCAGTTTACAGGGGGCCCTTGCGTCTGATACGCAGTATTTT
j_call: TRBJ1-4; clone_size: NA; d_call: NA; v_call: TRBV4-2; cdr3_aa: CASSQDGGSAGKLFF; cdr3_nt: TGTGCCAGCAGCCAAGATGGCGGGAGCGCCGGAAAACTGTTTTTT
j_call: TRBJ2-6; clone_size: NA; d_call: NA; v_call: TRBV30; cdr3_aa: CAWRTGLSGANVLTF; cdr3_nt: TGTGCCTGGAGGACGGGGCTCTCTGGGGCCAACGTCCTGACTTTC
j_call: TRBJ2-7; clone_size: NA; d_call: NA; v_call: TRBV5-4; cdr3_aa: CASSLGGTNYEQYF; cdr3_nt: TGTGCCAGCAGCTTGGGGGGGACAAACTACGAGCAGTACTTC
j_call: TRBJ1-2; clone_size: NA; d_call: NA; v_call: TRBV5-4; cdr3_aa: CASSLDPGREYYGYTF; cdr3_nt: TGTGCCAGCAGCTTGGACCCGGGACGGGAGTACTATGGCTACACCTTC
j_call: TRBJ2-1; clone_size: NA; d_call: TRBD2; v_call: TRBV29-1; cdr3_aa: CSGSGGPIGEQFF; cdr3_nt: TGCAGCGGTAGCGGGGGGCCCATCGGGGAGCAGTTCTTC
j_call: TRBJ1-5; clone_size: once; d_call: NA; v_call: TRBV6-6; cdr3_aa: CAIAGAGSNQPQHF; cdr3_nt: TGTGCCATAGCAGGGGCTGGCAGCAATCAGCCCCAGCATTTT
j_call: TRBJ2-7; clone_size: NA; d_call: NA; v_call: TRBV6-6; cdr3_aa: CASSYGRGGFYEQYF; cdr3_nt: TGTGCCAGCAGTTACGGTAGAGGGGGGTTCTACGAGCAGTACTTC
j_call: TRBJ1-1; clone_size: NA; d_call: NA; v_call: TRBV12-3/TRBV12-4; cdr3_aa: CASTPFGTEAFF; cdr3_nt: TGTGCCAGCACCCCGTTCGGTACTGAAGCTTTCTTT
j_call: TRBJ2-4; clone_size: NA; d_call: NA; v_call: TRBV7-3; cdr3_aa: CASSPRSGIQYF; cdr3_nt: TGTGCCAGCAGCCCCCGCAGTGGCATTCAGTACTTC
j_call: TRBJ1-6; clone_size: NA; d_call: NA; v_call: TRBV6-5; cdr3_aa: CASSLDGYNSPLHF; cdr3_nt: TGTGCCAGCAGCTTGGACGGATATAATTCACCCCTCCACTTT
j_call: TRBJ2-5; clone_size: NA; d_call: TRBD1; v_call: TRBV7-7; cdr3_aa: CASSQTGGRETQYF; cdr3_nt: TGTGCCAGCAGCCAAACAGGGGGCCGGGAGACCCAGTACTTC
j_call: TRBJ1-3; clone_size: NA; d_call: NA; v_call: TRBV29-1; cdr3_aa: CSVGDTGNTIYF; cdr3_nt: TGCAGCGTGGGCGACACTGGAAACACCATATATTTT
j_call: TRBJ2-7; clone_size: NA; d_call: NA; v_call: TRBV5-1; cdr3_aa: CASSLGPAQGSRLYEQYF; cdr3_nt: TGCGCCAGCAGCTTAGGACCTGCCCAGGGAAGTCGACTCTACGAGCAGTACTTC
j_call: TRBJ2-5; clone_size: NA; d_call: NA; v_call: TRBV9; cdr3_aa: CASSVRSQETQYF; cdr3_nt: TGTGCCAGCAGCGTGCGCAGCCAAGAGACCCAGTACTTC
j_call: TRBJ2-2; clone_size: NA; d_call: TRBD1; v_call: TRBV5-8; cdr3_aa: CASLRLTGSTGELFF; cdr3_nt: TGTGCCAGCCTAAGGTTGACAGGGAGTACCGGGGAGCTGTTTTTT
j_call: TRBJ2-2; clone_size: once; d_call: NA; v_call: TRBV6-5; cdr3_aa: CASSYSRQGGRELFF; cdr3_nt: TGTGCCAGCAGTTACTCGCGGCAGGGGGGTAGGGAGCTGTTTTTT
j_call: TRBJ2-1; clone_size: NA; d_call: NA; v_call: TRBV5-1; cdr3_aa: CASSLRGGESYNEQFF; cdr3_nt: TGCGCCAGCAGCTTGAGGGGAGGAGAGTCCTACAATGAGCAGTTCTTC
j_call: TRBJ1-4; clone_size: NA; d_call: TRBD1; v_call: TRBV9; cdr3_aa: CASSSEGTGRTELFF; cdr3_nt: TGTGCCAGCAGCTCAGAGGGGACAGGGAGGACGGAACTGTTTTTT
j_call: TRBJ1-1; clone_size: NA; d_call: NA; v_call: TRBV5-1; cdr3_aa: CASSLGAQGDTEAFF; cdr3_nt: TGCGCCAGCAGCTTGGGTGCTCAGGGAGACACTGAAGCTTTCTTT
j_call: TRBJ1-1; clone_size: once; d_call: NA; v_call: TRBV28; cdr3_aa: CASSSGTEAFF; cdr3_nt: TGTGCCAGCAGTTCAGGCACTGAAGCTTTCTTT
j_call: TRBJ1-4; clone_size: NA; d_call: NA; v_call: TRBV6-2/TRBV6-3; cdr3_aa: CASSYPGDGEKLFF; cdr3_nt: TGTGCCAGCAGTTACCCCGGGGACGGAGAAAAACTGTTTTTT
j_call: TRBJ2-7; clone_size: NA; d_call: TRBD2; v_call: TRBV28; cdr3_aa: CASSSLVMGGGAHYYEQYF; cdr3_nt: TGTGCCAGCAGTTCTCTCGTCATGGGCGGGGGGGCTCACTACTACGAGCAGTACTTC
j_call: TRBJ1-2; clone_size: NA; d_call: TRBD1; v_call: TRBV18; cdr3_aa: CASSPLSRGDYGYTF; cdr3_nt: TGTGCCAGCTCACCACTTTCCAGGGGGGACTATGGCTACACCTTC
j_call: TRBJ1-1; clone_size: NA; d_call: NA; v_call: TRBV6-8; cdr3_aa: CASRGPFNTEAFF; cdr3_nt: TGTGCCAGCAGGGGACCGTTTAACACTGAAGCTTTCTTT
j_call: TRBJ2-5; clone_size: NA; d_call: TRBD1; v_call: TRBV6-5; cdr3_aa: CASSPQGAVQETQYF; cdr3_nt: TGTGCCAGCAGTCCGCAGGGGGCCGTACAAGAGACCCAGTACTTC
j_call: TRBJ1-4; clone_size: few; d_call: NA; v_call: TRBV2; cdr3_aa: CASSERGAGSNEKLFF; cdr3_nt: TGTGCCAGCAGTGAAAGGGGGGCAGGGAGTAATGAAAAACTGTTTTTT
j_call: TRBJ1-1; clone_size: NA; d_call: NA; v_call: TRBV11-2; cdr3_aa: CASSLDPGRRDMNTEAFF; cdr3_nt: TGTGCCAGCAGCTTAGATCCCGGACGGCGTGACATGAACACTGAAGCTTTCTTT
j_call: TRBJ2-5; clone_size: NA; d_call: NA; v_call: TRBV6-5; cdr3_aa: CASRYGTRRSETQYF; cdr3_nt: TGTGCCAGCAGATACGGGACTCGCAGATCAGAGACCCAGTACTTC
j_call: TRBJ1-2; clone_size: NA; d_call: NA; v_call: TRBV29-1; cdr3_aa: CSDEIGNYGYTF; cdr3_nt: TGCAGCGACGAGATAGGGAACTATGGCTACACCTTC
j_call: TRBJ2-2; clone_size: NA; d_call: TRBD2; v_call: TRBV27; cdr3_aa: CASSFLAGGPHTGELFF; cdr3_nt: TGTGCCAGCAGTTTCTTAGCGGGGGGGCCTCACACCGGGGAGCTGTTTTTT
j_call: TRBJ2-7; clone_size: NA; d_call: TRBD2; v_call: TRBV12-3/TRBV12-4; cdr3_aa: CASGRSGDEQYF; cdr3_nt: TGTGCCAGCGGCAGGAGCGGGGACGAGCAGTACTTC